This T cell receptor (beta chain) is drawn from a study of cytomegalovirus exposure and HLA in healthy donors. Study-level findings and limits: Follow-up analysis later connected one missense variant in DCLRE1C with trimming of TCR beta V- and J-genes.

Use of 60 Vbeta and 13 Jbeta primers characterized the PCR. Profiling relied on immunoSEQ multiplex PCR, and the TCRdb table lists in-frame clones only, not all of them. This sample has tens of thousands of clones, with about 81% found just once. Of note for this clone: Antigen: not known.

Specimen: PBMCs. The TCR sequence derives from a human donor in good health.

Written as DNA, the CDR3 is TGTGCCAGCAGCTTCGGACTGTCCTATAATTCACCCCTCCACTTT. Protein sequence: CASSFGLSYNSPLHF. The genes are TRBV7-9 and TRBJ1-6; D gene ambiguous. Germline V CDR1 and CDR2: SEHNR, FQNEAQ (reference sequence). Trimming took 3 bases from V and 1 from J, leaving 7 bases between them. The length of the CDR3 is 15 residues.